This T cell receptor beta chain emerged from a study of T cells in Graves' hyperthyroidism and ophthalmopathy. Study results and caveats: Using 13 V-J features, a model discriminated ophthalmopathy from stable hyperthyroidism.

Exclusion of a patient resulted from uncontrolled infection, other autoimmune disease, pregnancy or lactation. CDR1 SGHTA and CDR2 FQGNSA come from the germline V gene. Trimming pared 3 bases from V and 4 bases from J, leaving 12 bases between. The CDR3 length is 15 residues. This clonotype appeared many times. Its antigen is not identified. TCR beta CDR3 sequences were amplified from RNA transcripts. The HTBI primer set served for first-round RT-PCR of the TCR CDR3. MiXCR was run by TCRdb on the multiplex PCR reads, yielding one entry per CDR3 protein. This table holds about 510,000 distinct CDR3 sequences, over 35% found once.

Sequences were obtained from peripheral blood or thyroid tissue (not recorded which). The chain carries TRBV7-2 and TRBJ2-2; D possibly uses TRBD1 or TRBD2 (5 bases each). The TCR originated in an adult woman with Graves' disease, either hyperthyroidism or ophthalmopathy (not recorded which). The CDR3 sequence is CASSLGRGPTGELFF. Written as DNA, the CDR3 is TGTGCCAGCAGCTTGGGGCGAGGGCCCACCGGGGAGCTGTTTTTT.